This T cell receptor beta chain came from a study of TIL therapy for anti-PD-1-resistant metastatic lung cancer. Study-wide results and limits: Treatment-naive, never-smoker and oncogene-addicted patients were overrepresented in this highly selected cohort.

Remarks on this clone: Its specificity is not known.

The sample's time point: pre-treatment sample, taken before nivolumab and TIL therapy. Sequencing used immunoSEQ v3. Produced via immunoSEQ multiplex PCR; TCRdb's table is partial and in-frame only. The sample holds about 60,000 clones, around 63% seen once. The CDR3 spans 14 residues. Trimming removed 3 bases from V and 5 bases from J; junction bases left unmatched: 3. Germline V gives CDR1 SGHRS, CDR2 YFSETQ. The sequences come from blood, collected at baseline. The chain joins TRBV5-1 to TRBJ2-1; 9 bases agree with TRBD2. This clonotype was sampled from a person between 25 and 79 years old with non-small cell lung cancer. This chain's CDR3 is CASSWSGGHNEQFF. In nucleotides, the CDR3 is TGCGCCAGCAGCTGGAGCGGGGGGCACAATGAGCAGTTCTTC.